This T cell receptor (beta chain) came from a study of blood T cell repertoires in COVID-19. Study-wide context: The samples span acute and convalescent COVID-19 from the United States, Italy and Spain.

Measured with immunoSEQ multiplex PCR; TCRdb has only the in-frame clones, and not every one. The sample holds more than 300,000 clones, more than 70% seen once. In its sample, this clone was seen a few times. Trimming removed 4 bases at V and 7 bases at J, with 8 bases between. This CDR3 contains 12 residues. Germline V gene lookup returns CDR1 MNHEY and CDR2 SMNVEV (reference sequence). The study recruited people aged 18 to 89 years across 20 to 30 US areas. Self-reported history from a screening survey and questionnaire set each donor's cohort. Recovered Cohort 3 donors showed two negative PCRs, clearance, or symptom resolution.

The V call is TRBV27, the J call TRBJ1-5; D unresolved. Sequencing was done on a sample of PBMCs or T cells enriched from blood (not recorded which). The sequence was obtained from a woman aged 18 to 35 who had recovered from COVID-19. CDR3: CASSSVGQPQHF. In DNA, the CDR3 is TGTGCCAGCAGTTCGGTCGGGCAGCCCCAGCATTTT.